This record concerns one TCR beta chain sequence. The authors' processing: Using reference gene primer amplification, nucleated cell counts were estimated. Assay: immunoSEQ multiplex PCR; the TCRdb copy retains only in-frame clones and omits some. V and J calls and clone size are those listed in that table; D and trimming were worked out from the DNA. Of under 300,000 clones listed, approximately 80% are singletons. The CDR3 spans 17 residues. The ends lost 1 base at V and 7 bases at J; junction bases unmatched: 12. Germline V gene data show CDR1 as MDHEN and CDR2 as SYDVKM. This entry belongs to a study of blood T cell repertoires in COVID-19. The wider study: The United States, Italy and Spain supplied acute and convalescent COVID-19 samples. From T cells, B-cell-depleted T cells, or PBMCs came the material, which was cDNA or gDNA.

Material for sequencing was peripheral blood. This sequence joins TRBV28 and TRBJ2-1; 8 bases match TRBD1. The source is a woman aged 60-75 years with active or convalescent COVID-19. The CDR3 coding sequence is TGTGCCAGCAGTTTATCCCTGACAGGGGAGGACGGGAATGAGCAGTTCTTC. It specifies CASSLSLTGEDGNEQFF.